This T cell receptor (beta chain) was recorded in a study of molecular identifiers for immune sequencing clone quantification. With listed TCR primers and previously described methods, bulk TCR libraries were prepared. TCRdb called the PCR reads again in MiXCR, with one record for every CDR3 protein. The table includes hundreds of thousands of distinct CDR3 sequences, 24% detected once. Germline V gives CDR1 MDHEN, CDR2 SYDVKM. CDR3 length: 10 amino acids. On this clonotype: One base away lies a much larger clone, so this may be a sequencing read error.

With RNA at 10%, 30% or 50%, naive CD8 libraries came from roughly 20,000 to 1,000,000 sorted cells. The receptor comes from a human donor in good health. Some libraries in this study had Jurkat cell RNA spiked in. The V call is TRBV28, the J call TRBJ1-1, with D uncertain. The sequenced sample was naive CD8+ T cells from blood, with Jurkat cell RNA spiked in. Subset indicated: FACS-sorted CD8+CD4-CCR7+CD45RA+ naive T cells. CDR3: CVSLGTEAFF. CDR3 DNA sequence: TGTGTCAGCCTGGGGACTGAAGCTTTCTTT.